These 9 T cell receptor beta chains were sequenced from one sample in a study of blood T cell repertoires in COVID-19. Using immunoSEQ multiplex PCR, the repertoire was profiled, and TCRdb retains in-frame clones only, with some absent. This table has about 370,000 clones, approximately 87% appearing once. Sequencing was done on a sample of peripheral blood. Source of these receptors: a woman under 40 with COVID-19, enrolled during active disease.

J is TRBJ2-1 and V is TRBV5-4; TRBD2 aligns across 15 bases. This CDR3 is 16 amino acids long. The trim removed 4 bases at V and 8 bases at J, leaving 7 bases unmatched. Per germline, CDR1 SGHNT and CDR2 YYREEE (reference sequence). The CDR3 sequence is CASSQTWTSGRDEQFF. The CDR3 coding sequence is TGTGCCAGCAGCCAGACCTGGACTAGCGGGAGGGATGAGCAGTTCTTC.

V usage is TRBV4-1 and J usage is TRBJ2-5; maybe TRBD1 (6 bases). V was trimmed by 0 bases and J by 2 bases, leaving 13 bases between them. CDR1 is MGHRA, CDR2 YSYEKL, per germline. The CDR3 is made up of 16 amino acids. The CDR3 spells CASSQDLGTFQETQYF. The CDR3 bases are TGCGCCAGCAGCCAAGATCTCGGGACATTTCAAGAGACCCAGTACTTC.

V usage is TRBV15 and J usage is TRBJ1-2, with D unresolved. CDR1 is LNHNV and CDR2 is YYDKDF in the germline V gene (reference sequence). The V end was cut by 1 base, the J end by 8 bases, with 11 bases between. The length of the CDR3 is 13 residues. The CDR3 loop reads CATSRGRTRGYTF. The CDR3 nucleotides read TGTGCCACCAGCAGAGGTCGTACTCGGGGCTACACCTTC. Looking up the rest from reference TRBV15 and TRBJ1-2 gives the full variable domain: DAMVIQNPRYQVTQFGKPVTLSCSQTLNHNVMYWYQQKSSQAPKLLFHYYDKDFNNEADTPDNFQSRRPNTSFCFLDIRSPGLGDTAMYLCATSRGRTRGYTFGSGTRLTVV.

The genes are TRBV28 and TRBJ1-6; D is possibly TRBD1 (5 bases). Germline CDR1 and CDR2: MDHEN and SYDVKM. Trimming stripped 8 bases from V and 5 bases from J, with 10 bases between. The CDR3 runs 13 residues. As DNA, the CDR3 is TGTGCCAGCCTGGACACCCATAATTCACCCCTCCACTTT. As protein: CASLDTHNSPLHF.

The table lists this clone with a count of one. The chain recombines TRBV2 with TRBJ2-1; TRBD1 aligns across 10 bases. The CDR3 consists of 14 residues. V was pared by 7 bases and J by 7 bases, with 7 bases of the junction left unmatched. In germline, CDR1 is SNHLY, CDR2 FYNNEI. The CDR3 protein is CASKGQGPSNEQFF. The CDR3, as DNA: TGTGCCAGCAAGGGACAGGGGCCGAGTAATGAGCAGTTCTTC.

The V call is TRBV19, the J call TRBJ2-1; TRBD2 matches at 11 bases. The CDR3 is made up of 14 amino acids. Unmatched junction bases numbered 5, after V lost 5 bases and J lost 8 bases. CDR1 and CDR2 from the germline V gene are LNHDA and SQIVND (reference sequence). The CDR3 loop is CASSFSGRADEQFF. CDR3 coding DNA: TGTGCCAGTAGTTTTAGCGGGAGGGCCGATGAGCAGTTCTTC.

The chain joins TRBV5-1 to TRBJ1-1; D perhaps matches TRBD1 (5 bases). The CDR3 is made up of 16 amino acids. Germline lookup yields CDR1 SGHRS and CDR2 YFSETQ. The V end lost 0 bases, the J end lost 4 bases, and 16 bases lay between the germline ends. The CDR3, as DNA: TGCGCCAGCAGCTTGGCGGAGGTCAGGGAGGCCACTGAAGCTTTCTTT. Its protein product is CASSLAEVREATEAFF.

This clone was detected many times. The rearrangement uses TRBV28 and TRBJ2-1; 8 nucleotides match TRBD2. The ends lost 5 bases at V and 7 bases at J; junction bases unmatched: 16. The CDR3 contains 17 residues. Germline assignment: CDR1 MDHEN and CDR2 SYDVKM. In DNA form, the CDR3 reads TGTGCCAGCAGTAGATCCCTCGGACTAGCTGGAAAGAATGAGCAGTTCTTC. Protein product: CASSRSLGLAGKNEQFF.

The chain links TRBV6-2 or TRBV6-3 to TRBJ1-4, with D maybe TRBD1 (6 bases). Trimming removed 3 bases at V and 8 bases at J, with 13 bases between. CDR1 is MNHEY, CDR2 SVGEGT, per germline. This CDR3 spans 14 amino acids. CDR3 coding DNA: TGTGCCAGCAGTTATGAGGACAGTGTCGAAAAACTGTTTTTT. Protein: CASSYEDSVEKLFF.